The clone carrying this TCR beta chain has just a few counts. Its antigen is unidentified. The data are from a study of cytomegalovirus exposure and HLA in healthy donors. Points from the study as a whole: Researchers counted around 180 TCR beta chains as cytomegalovirus-associated. Trimming of TCR beta V- and J-genes showed a link, identified in a later analysis, to a missense DCLRE1C variant.

13 Jbeta primers and 60 Vbeta primers were used for the PCR. The method was immunoSEQ multiplex PCR; TCRdb's version includes in-frame clones alone and lacks a portion of them. The sample has 88,000 or so clones, around 62% seen once. Germline-derived CDR1 and CDR2 are MNHEY and SVGAGI. V was shortened by 4 bases and J by 2 bases, with 6 bases between the two germline ends. The CDR3 has 13 residues. The sample taken for sequencing was PBMCs. The sequence was collected from a male donor in good health and CMV-seropositive. The gene calls are TRBV6-5 and TRBJ1-3; unclear D gene. CDR3 loop: CASSSTAGNTIYF. For the CDR3, the DNA is TGTGCCAGCAGTTCTACCGCTGGAAACACCATATATTTT.